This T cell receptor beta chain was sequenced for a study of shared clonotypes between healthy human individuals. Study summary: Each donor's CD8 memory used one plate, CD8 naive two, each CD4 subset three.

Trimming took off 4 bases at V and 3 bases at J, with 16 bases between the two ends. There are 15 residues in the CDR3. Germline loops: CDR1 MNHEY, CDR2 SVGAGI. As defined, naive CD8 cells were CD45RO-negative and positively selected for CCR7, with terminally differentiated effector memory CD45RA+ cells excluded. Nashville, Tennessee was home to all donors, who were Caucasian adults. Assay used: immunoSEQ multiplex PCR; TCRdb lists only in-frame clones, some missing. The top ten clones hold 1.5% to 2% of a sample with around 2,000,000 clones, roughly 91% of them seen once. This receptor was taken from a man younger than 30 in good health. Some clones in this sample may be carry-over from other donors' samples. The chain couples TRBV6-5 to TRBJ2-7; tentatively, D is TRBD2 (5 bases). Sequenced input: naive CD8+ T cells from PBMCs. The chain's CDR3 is CASSSQWGAGYEQYF. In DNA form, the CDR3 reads TGTGCCAGCAGTTCACAATGGGGAGCTGGCTACGAGCAGTACTTC.